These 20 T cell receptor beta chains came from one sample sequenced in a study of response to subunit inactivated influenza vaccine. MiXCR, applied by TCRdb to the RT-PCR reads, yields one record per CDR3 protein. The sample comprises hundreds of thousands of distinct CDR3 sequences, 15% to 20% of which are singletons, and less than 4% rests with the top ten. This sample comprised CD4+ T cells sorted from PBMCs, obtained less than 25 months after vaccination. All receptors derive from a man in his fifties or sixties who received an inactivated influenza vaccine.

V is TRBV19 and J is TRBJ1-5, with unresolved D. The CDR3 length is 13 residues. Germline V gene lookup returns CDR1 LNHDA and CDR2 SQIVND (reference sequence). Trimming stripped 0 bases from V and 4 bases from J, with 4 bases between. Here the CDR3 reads CASSIEPNQPQHF. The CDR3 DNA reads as TGTGCCAGTAGTATAGAGCCGAATCAGCCCCAGCATTTT.

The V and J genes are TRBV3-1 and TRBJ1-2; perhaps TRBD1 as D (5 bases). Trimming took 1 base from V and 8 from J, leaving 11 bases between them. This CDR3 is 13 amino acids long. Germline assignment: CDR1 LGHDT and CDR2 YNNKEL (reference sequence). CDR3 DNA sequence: TGTGCCAGCAGCCAAGGGGACCGATTGGGCTACACCTTC. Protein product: CASSQGDRLGYTF.

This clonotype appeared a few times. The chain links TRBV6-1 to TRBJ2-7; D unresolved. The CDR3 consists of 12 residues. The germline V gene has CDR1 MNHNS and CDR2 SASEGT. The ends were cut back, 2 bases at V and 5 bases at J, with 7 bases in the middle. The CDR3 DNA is TGTGCCAGCAGTGAATCGACCCACGAGCAGTACTTC. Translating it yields CASSESTHEQYF.

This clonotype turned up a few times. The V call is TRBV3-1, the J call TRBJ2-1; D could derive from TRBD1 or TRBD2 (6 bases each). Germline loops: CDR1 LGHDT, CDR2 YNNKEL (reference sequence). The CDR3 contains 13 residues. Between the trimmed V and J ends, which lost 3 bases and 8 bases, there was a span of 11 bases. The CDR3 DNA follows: TGTGCCAGCAGCCATCGGGGGCGGGATGAGCAGTTCTTC. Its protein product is CASSHRGRDEQFF.

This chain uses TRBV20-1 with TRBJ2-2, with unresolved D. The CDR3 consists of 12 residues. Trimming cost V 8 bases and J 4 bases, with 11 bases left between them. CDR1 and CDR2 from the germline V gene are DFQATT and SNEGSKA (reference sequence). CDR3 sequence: CSTPRVTGELFF. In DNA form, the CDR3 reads TGCAGTACACCTAGGGTCACCGGGGAGCTGTTTTTT.

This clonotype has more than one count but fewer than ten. CDR3 protein: CASSVEGGPYYNEQFF. For the CDR3, the DNA is TGTGCCAGCAGCGTAGAAGGGGGGCCATATTACAATGAGCAGTTCTTC. V gene TRBV9 combines with J gene TRBJ2-1; D could derive from TRBD1 or TRBD2 (6 bases each). CDR1 and CDR2 from the germline V gene are SGDLS and YYNGEE. This CDR3 has 16 amino acids. Trimming pared 0 bases from V and 4 bases from J, leaving 14 bases between.

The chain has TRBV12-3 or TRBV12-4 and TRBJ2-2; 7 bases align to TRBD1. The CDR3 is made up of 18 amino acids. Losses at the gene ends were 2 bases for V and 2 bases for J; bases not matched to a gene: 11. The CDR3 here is CASSLRAPQGSNTGELFF. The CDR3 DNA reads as TGTGCCAGCAGTTTACGGGCCCCACAGGGGTCAAACACCGGGGAGCTGTTTTTT.

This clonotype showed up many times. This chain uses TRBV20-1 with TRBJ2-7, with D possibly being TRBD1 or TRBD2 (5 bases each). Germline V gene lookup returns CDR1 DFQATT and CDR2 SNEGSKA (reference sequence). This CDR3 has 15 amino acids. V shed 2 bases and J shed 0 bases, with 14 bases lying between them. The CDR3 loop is CSARSVGDGSYEQYF. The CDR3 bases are TGCAGTGCTAGATCCGTTGGGGACGGCTCCTACGAGCAGTACTTC.

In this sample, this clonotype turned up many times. The CDR3 coding sequence is TGTGCCAGCAGCCCAAACACAGGGGCCGGGGAGCTGTTTTTT. Its protein product is CASSPNTGAGELFF. The V and J genes are TRBV7-2 and TRBJ2-2; 7 nucleotides match TRBD1. Germline trimming cut 5 bases from V and 6 bases from J; bases unmatched to any gene: 6. The CDR3 sequence is 14 residues long. CDR1 and CDR2 from the germline V gene are SGHTA and FQGNSA.

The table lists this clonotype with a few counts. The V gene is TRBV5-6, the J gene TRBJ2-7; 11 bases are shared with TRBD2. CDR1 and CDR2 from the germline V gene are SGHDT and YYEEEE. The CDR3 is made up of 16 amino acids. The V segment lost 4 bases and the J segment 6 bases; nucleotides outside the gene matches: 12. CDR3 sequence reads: CASSTNQLAGVFEQYF. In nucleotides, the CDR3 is TGTGCCAGCAGCACGAACCAACTAGCGGGAGTCTTCGAGCAGTACTTC.

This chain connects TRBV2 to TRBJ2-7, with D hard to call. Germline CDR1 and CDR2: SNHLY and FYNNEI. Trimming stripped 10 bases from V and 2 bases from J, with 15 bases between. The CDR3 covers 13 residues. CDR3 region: CATDPGRPYEQYF. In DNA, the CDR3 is TGTGCCACCGACCCCGGACGGCCCTACGAGCAGTACTTC.

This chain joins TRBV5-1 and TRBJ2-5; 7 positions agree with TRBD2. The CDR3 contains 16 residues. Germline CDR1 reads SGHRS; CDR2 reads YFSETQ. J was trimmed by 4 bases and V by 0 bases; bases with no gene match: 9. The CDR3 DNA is TGCGCCAGCAGCTTGGGCGGCGGGAGCGACTCAGAGACCCAGTACTTC. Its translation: CASSLGGGSDSETQYF.

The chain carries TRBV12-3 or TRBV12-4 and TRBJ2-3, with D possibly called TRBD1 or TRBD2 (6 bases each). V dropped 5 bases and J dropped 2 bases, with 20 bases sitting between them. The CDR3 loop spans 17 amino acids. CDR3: CASSRRRGAGLTDTQYF. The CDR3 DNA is TGTGCCAGCAGTCGCAGGAGGGGGGCAGGTCTCACAGATACGCAGTATTTT.

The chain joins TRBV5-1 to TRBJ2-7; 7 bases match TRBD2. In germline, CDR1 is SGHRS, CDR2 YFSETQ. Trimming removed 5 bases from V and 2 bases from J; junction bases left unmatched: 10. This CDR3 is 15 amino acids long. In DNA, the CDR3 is TGCGCCAGCAGGGCGGAGTGGACTAGTACCTACGAGCAGTACTTC. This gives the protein CASRAEWTSTYEQYF.

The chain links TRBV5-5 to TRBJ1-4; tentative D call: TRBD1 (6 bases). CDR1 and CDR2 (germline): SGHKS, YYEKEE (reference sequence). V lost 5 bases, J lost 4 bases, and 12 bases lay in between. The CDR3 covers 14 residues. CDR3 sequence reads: CASSGGGHNEKLFF. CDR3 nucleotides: TGTGCCAGCAGTGGGGGGGGACATAATGAAAAACTGTTTTTT.

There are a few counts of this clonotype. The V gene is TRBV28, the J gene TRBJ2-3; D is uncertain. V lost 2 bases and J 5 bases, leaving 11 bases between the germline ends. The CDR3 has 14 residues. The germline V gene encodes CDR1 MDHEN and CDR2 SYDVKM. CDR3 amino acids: CASSLGAPGDTQYF. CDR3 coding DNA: TGTGCCAGCAGTTTAGGAGCCCCGGGAGATACGCAGTATTTT. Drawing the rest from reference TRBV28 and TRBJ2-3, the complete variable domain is DVKVTQSSRYLVKRTGEKVFLECVQDMDHENMFWYRQDPGLGLRLIYFSYDVKMKEKGDIPEGYSVSREKKERFSLILESASTNQTSMYLCASSLGAPGDTQYFGPGTRLTVL.

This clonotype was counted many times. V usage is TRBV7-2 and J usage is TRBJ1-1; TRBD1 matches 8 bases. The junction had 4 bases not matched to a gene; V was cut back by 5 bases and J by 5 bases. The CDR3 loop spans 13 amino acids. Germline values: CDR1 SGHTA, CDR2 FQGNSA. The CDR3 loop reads CASSVDRGTEAFF. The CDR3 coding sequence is TGTGCCAGCAGCGTTGACAGGGGAACTGAAGCTTTCTTT.

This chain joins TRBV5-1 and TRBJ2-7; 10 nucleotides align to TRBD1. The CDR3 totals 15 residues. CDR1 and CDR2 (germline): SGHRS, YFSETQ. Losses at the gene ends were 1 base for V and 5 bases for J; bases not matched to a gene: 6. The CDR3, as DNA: TGCGCCAGCAGCTTGCGTGGGACAGGGGCGGACGAGCAGTACTTC. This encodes CASSLRGTGADEQYF. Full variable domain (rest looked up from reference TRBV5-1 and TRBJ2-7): KAGVTQTPRYLIKTRGQQVTLSCSPISGHRSVSWYQQTPGQGLQFLFEYFSETQRNKGNFPGRFSGRQFSNSRSEMNVSTLELGDSALYLCASSLRGTGADEQYFGPGTRLTVT.

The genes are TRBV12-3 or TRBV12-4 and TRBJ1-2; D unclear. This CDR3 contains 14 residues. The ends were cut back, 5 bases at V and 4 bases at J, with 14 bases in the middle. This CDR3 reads CASSPELGTYGYTF. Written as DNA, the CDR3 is TGTGCCAGCAGTCCCGAACTAGGTACCTATGGCTACACCTTC.

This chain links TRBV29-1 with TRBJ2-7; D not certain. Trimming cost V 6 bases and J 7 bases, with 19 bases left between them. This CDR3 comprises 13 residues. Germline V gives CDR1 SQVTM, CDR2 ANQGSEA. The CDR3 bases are TGCAGCGTAAAACGAACAGATGGGGTTGAGCAGTACTTC. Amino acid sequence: CSVKRTDGVEQYF.